A single TCR beta chain is shown here with its context. Trimming left V 0 bases short and J 1 base short, with 8 bases between. Germline V gene data show CDR1 as SGHRS and CDR2 as YFSETQ. The CDR3 contains 15 residues. This record comes from a study of control samples from healthy donors and cancer patients. Produced via immunoSEQ multiplex PCR; TCRdb's table is partial and in-frame only. Seen here are 70,000 to 85,000 clones, 84% observed once, and the top ten hold 11%. Sequencing used PBMCs. This sequence was found in a man aged 60 to 75 with head and neck cancer. The rearrangement joins TRBV5-1 to TRBJ2-1; D ambiguous. CDR3 nucleotides: TGCGCCAGCAGCTTGGTATTCGATTCCTACAATGAGCAGTTCTTC. Translating it yields CASSLVFDSYNEQFF.